This is a list of T cell receptor beta chains from one sample in a study of blood T cell repertoires in COVID-19. Profiling relied on immunoSEQ multiplex PCR, and the TCRdb table lists in-frame clones only, not all of them. The sample lists tens of thousands of clones; 80% to 95% were seen once. Sequencing was done on a sample of peripheral blood. These receptor sequences come from a woman older than 75 with acute or convalescent COVID-19. The CDR3 runs from the conserved cysteine through the conserved F or W. D genes are given only for firm matches. Clone size is stated in some rows and not others, as once, few, many or a class when expanded.

D gene,CDR3 length,J gene,V gene,clone size,CDR3 DNA,CDR3 protein
TRBD2,17,TRBJ2-3,TRBV7-3,-,TGTGCCAGCAGCTTAGGTGCAGCGGGGGGCGGCGGAAATACGCAGTATTTT,CASSLGAAGGGGNTQYF
-,14,TRBJ2-5,TRBV10-3,-,TGTGCCTCGAAAGGGGGGGCCCCCGGGGAGACCCAGTACTTC,CASKGGAPGETQYF
-,14,TRBJ1-1,TRBV11-2,-,TGTGCCAGCACCCTTCGTTTGGAGGGAAGTGACGCTTTCTTT,CASTLRLEGSDAFF
-,17,TRBJ1-6,TRBV5-6,-,TGTGCCAGCAGCTTGAACAGGGCTCTCTCCTATAATTCACCCCTCCACTTT,CASSLNRALSYNSPLHF
TRBD1,14,TRBJ1-2,TRBV19,-,TGTGCCAGTAGTTCCCCGGACAGGGGGCCTGGCTACACCTTC,CASSSPDRGPGYTF
TRBD1,16,TRBJ1-4,TRBV19,-,TGTGCCTCTCACACGGGACAGGGGGCTCCTAGCGCAAAACTGTTTTTT,CASHTGQGAPSAKLFF
-,15,TRBJ1-2,TRBV4-3,-,TGCGCCAGCAGCCATATTCCGACAGGAAACTATGGCTACACCTTC,CASSHIPTGNYGYTF
TRBD2,17,TRBJ2-5,TRBV5-4,-,TGTGCCAGCAGCCCCGGGGTAGCGGGGGGATCGGAGGAGACCCAGTACTTC,CASSPGVAGGSEETQYF
TRBD2,18,TRBJ2-3,TRBV6-1,-,TGTGCCAGCAGTGAAGCATGGGTCGGTAGCGGGAGCCCAGATACGCAGTATTTT,CASSEAWVGSGSPDTQYF
-,14,TRBJ2-1,TRBV5-1,-,TGCGCCAGCAGCTTGGGGCAGGGCTACAATGAGCAGTTCTTC,CASSLGQGYNEQFF
TRBD2,18,TRBJ2-3,TRBV11-2,-,TGTGCCAGCAGCTGGACTAGCGGGGGCCCCAGGGGCACAGATACGCAGTATTTT,CASSWTSGGPRGTDTQYF
TRBD1,13,TRBJ1-1,TRBV10-3,-,TGTGCCATTAGGGACAGTTGGAACACTGAAGCTTTCTTT,CAIRDSWNTEAFF
-,13,TRBJ1-1,TRBV3-1/TRBV3-2,-,TGTGCCAGCAGCCAAGGACAGAACACTGAAGCTTTCTTT,CASSQGQNTEAFF
-,13,TRBJ2-2,TRBV12-3/TRBV12-4,-,TGTGCCAGCGACGGACTCGTAACCGGGGAGCTGTTTTTT,CASDGLVTGELFF
TRBD2,15,TRBJ2-5,TRBV9,-,TGTGCCAGCAGCGTTAGCGGGGGAGTACAAGAGACCCAGTACTTC,CASSVSGGVQETQYF
TRBD1,15,TRBJ2-7,TRBV3-1/TRBV3-2,-,TGTGCCAGCAGCCCCGGGACAGGGTTTCAATACGAGCAGTACTTC,CASSPGTGFQYEQYF
-,13,TRBJ1-1,TRBV12-3/TRBV12-4,-,TGTGCCAGCAGTTCAACAGGCGCCACTGAAGCTTTCTTT,CASSSTGATEAFF
TRBD2,14,TRBJ2-1,TRBV3-1/TRBV3-2,-,TGTGCCAGCAGGTCCGGGACTACCAACAATGAGCAGTTCTTC,CASRSGTTNNEQFF
TRBD1,15,TRBJ2-2,TRBV5-1,-,TGCGCCAGCAGCAGACAGGGGTCTGACACCGGGGAGCTGTTTTTT,CASSRQGSDTGELFF
TRBD2,16,TRBJ2-1,TRBV28,-,TGTGCCAGCAGTTTGGCGGGGAGCGGGAGCTACAATGAGCAGTTCTTC,CASSLAGSGSYNEQFF
-,12,TRBJ2-7,TRBV11-3,-,TGTGCCAGCAGCTTAAGGGGCTACGAGCAGTACTTC,CASSLRGYEQYF
-,14,TRBJ2-7,TRBV19,once,TGTGCCAGTAGTATGGGTCAGGGGTACGCCGAGCAGTACTTC,CASSMGQGYAEQYF
TRBD1,15,TRBJ1-5,TRBV19,-,TGTGCCAGTAGCAAAGACAGGGGGGTCAATCAGCCCCAGCATTTT,CASSKDRGVNQPQHF
-,14,TRBJ1-1,TRBV6-5,-,TGTGCCAGCAGTTACTCCGCAGCCAGGGGCCAAGCTTTCTTT,CASSYSAARGQAFF
-,10,TRBJ2-1,TRBV3-1/TRBV3-2,-,TGTGCCAGCAGCCCGGGAAGAGAGTTCTTC,CASSPGREFF
TRBD1,15,TRBJ1-5,TRBV2,-,TGTGCCAGCAGTCCCCGGACAGGGGGGAATCAGCCCCAGCATTTT,CASSPRTGGNQPQHF
-,16,TRBJ1-3,TRBV18,-,TGTGCCAGCTCACCGTCGGGACTGAGCTCTGGAAACACCATATATTTT,CASSPSGLSSGNTIYF
TRBD1,14,TRBJ1-1,TRBV4-2,-,TGTGCCAGCAGCCAAAACACAGGGGGCACTGAAGCTTTCTTT,CASSQNTGGTEAFF
-,15,TRBJ1-6,TRBV27,-,TGTGCCAGCAGTTTATCAGGCACAGGGACGGGGCCCCTCCACTTT,CASSLSGTGTGPLHF
-,14,TRBJ1-1,TRBV6-5,-,TGTGCCAGCAGTTACCTTGGGACAAACACTGAAGCTTTCTTT,CASSYLGTNTEAFF
-,14,TRBJ1-2,TRBV6-6,-,TGTGCCAGCAGTTACCCTGGACTTAACTATGGCTACACCTTC,CASSYPGLNYGYTF
TRBD2,14,TRBJ2-7,TRBV4-1,-,TGCGCCAGCAGCCAAGAAGCGGGGGACTACGAGCAGTACTTC,CASSQEAGDYEQYF
TRBD2,15,TRBJ2-1,TRBV6-5,-,TGTGCCAGCAGTCAGGAGAGCGGGGGTTACAATGAGCAGTTCTTC,CASSQESGGYNEQFF
-,14,TRBJ1-4,TRBV7-9,once,TGTGCCAGCAGCTCAGAGGAGGGTCGGGAAAAACTGTTTTTT,CASSSEEGREKLFF
-,13,TRBJ2-7,TRBV3-1/TRBV3-2,once,TGTGCCAGCAGCCAAGCGGGAGACTACGAGCAGTACTTC,CASSQAGDYEQYF
-,12,TRBJ2-7,TRBV29-1,-,TGCAGCGTTGTTTGGGGCCCCTACGAGCAGTACTTC,CSVVWGPYEQYF
-,14,TRBJ1-4,TRBV11-2,-,TGTGCCAGCAGCTCCCAGGGAACTAATGAAAAACTGTTTTTT,CASSSQGTNEKLFF
TRBD1,16,TRBJ1-4,TRBV19,-,TGTGCCAGTAGTATAGTTGGGACAGGTCCCAATGAAAAACTGTTTTTT,CASSIVGTGPNEKLFF
-,13,TRBJ1-5,TRBV28,-,TGTGCCAGCAGCCCAGGCTTAAATCAGCCCCAGCATTTT,CASSPGLNQPQHF
-,14,TRBJ1-3,TRBV2,once,TGTGCCAGCAGTGTGGGGAGGTCCGGAAACACCATATATTTT,CASSVGRSGNTIYF
TRBD1,17,TRBJ1-1,TRBV29-1,few,TGCAGCGCGATCGACGAGGGACAGGGAGGGATGAACACTGAAGCTTTCTTT,CSAIDEGQGGMNTEAFF
-,14,TRBJ2-7,TRBV5-1,-,TGCGCCAGCAGCTTGGAAGGGGCCCCCTACGAGCAGTACTTC,CASSLEGAPYEQYF
-,15,TRBJ2-3,TRBV7-2,-,TGTGCCAGCAGCTTTCGCGGCACAACCACAGATACGCAGTATTTT,CASSFRGTTTDTQYF
-,14,TRBJ1-1,TRBV6-2/TRBV6-3,-,TGTGCCAGCAGTTACTCTACAGGGAACACTGAAGCTTTCTTT,CASSYSTGNTEAFF
-,12,TRBJ1-2,TRBV5-1,-,TGCGCCAGCAGCTTCGGAGATTATGGCTACACCTTC,CASSFGDYGYTF
-,14,TRBJ1-3,TRBV10-3,-,TGTGCCATCAGTGGACAAGGGGGAGGAAACACCATATATTTT,CAISGQGGGNTIYF
TRBD1,17,TRBJ2-1,TRBV12-5,-,TGTGCTAGTGGTTTGGGGGTTCGACAGGGGAAATACAATGAGCAGTTCTTC,CASGLGVRQGKYNEQFF
-,11,TRBJ2-7,TRBV28,few,TGTGCCAGCAGTACTTTCCACGAGCAGTACTTC,CASSTFHEQYF